This is a list of T cell receptor beta chains from one sample in a study of identical twins. TCRdb passed the 5' RACE reads through MiXCR, listing each CDR3 protein once. The table records hundreds of thousands of distinct CDR3 sequences, around 6% of them present only once. Sequenced material: naive T cells sorted from blood. The receptors shown here come from a man in his late teens or twenties in good health. Both conserved end residues are part of each CDR3. D genes are given only for firm matches. Not every row has a clone size; where given, it reads once, few, many or a size class.

clone_size	v_call	j_call	d_call	cdr3_nt	cdr3_aa
many	TRBV5-1	TRBJ2-3	-	TGCGCCAGCAGTCTCCCTAACAGGGTCGATACGCAGTATTTT	CASSLPNRVDTQYF
many	TRBV6-1	TRBJ1-6	-	TGTGCCAGCGCCGCCGTCCGGGGTGGCAATTCACCCCTCCACTTT	CASAAVRGGNSPLHF
many	TRBV12-3/TRBV12-4	TRBJ2-3	TRBD1	TGTGCCAGCGGGATCGGACAGGCCACAGATACGCAGTATTTT	CASGIGQATDTQYF
many	TRBV12-3/TRBV12-4	TRBJ2-5	-	TGTGCCAGCTCTCGGGGGGCCCAAGAGACCCAGTACTTC	CASSRGAQETQYF
many	TRBV20-1	TRBJ2-7	TRBD1	TGCAGTGCTAGAGATCGATCCGGGACAGGGGCTAAGCAGTACTTC	CSARDRSGTGAKQYF
many	TRBV6-2/TRBV6-3	TRBJ2-7	-	TGTGCCAGCAGTCCCTGGGACGGTGTATACGAGCAGTACTTC	CASSPWDGVYEQYF
many	TRBV29-1	TRBJ1-2	-	TGCAGCGTTGAGGGATTCAACTATGGCTACACCTTC	CSVEGFNYGYTF
many	TRBV5-1	TRBJ2-2	TRBD2	TGCGCCAGCAGCCCGGAGACTAGCCGGGTCACCGGGGAGCTGTTTTTT	CASSPETSRVTGELFF
few	TRBV20-1	TRBJ2-3	-	TGCAGTGCTAGAGTCAGTAGGGTTAATACGCAGTATTTT	CSARVSRVNTQYF
-	TRBV24-1	TRBJ2-7	TRBD1	TGTGCCACCAGTGCCGCAGGGGGCAGCGAGCAGTACTTC	CATSAAGGSEQYF
many	TRBV29-1	TRBJ2-5	-	TGCAGCGTTGAATTGGGTCAAGAGACCCAGTACTTC	CSVELGQETQYF
few	TRBV5-1	TRBJ2-4	TRBD2	TGCGCCAGCAGCTTGGCCGGGACTAGCGGGAGTCAGTACTTC	CASSLAGTSGSQYF
many	TRBV10-2	TRBJ1-6	-	TGCGCCAGCAGTGAGTGGGGAGGGAAAAATTCACCCCTCCACTTT	CASSEWGGKNSPLHF
-	TRBV7-2	TRBJ2-5	TRBD1	TGTGCCAGCAGCTTATGGGGGACAGGGGCGCGTGGGGAGACCCAGTACTTC	CASSLWGTGARGETQYF
many	TRBV29-1	TRBJ2-2	-	TGCAGCGTTATCCCGGACCGGTCCCGGGAGCTGTTTTTT	CSVIPDRSRELFF
-	TRBV27	TRBJ2-1	TRBD2	TGTGCCAGCAGTTCCCGGGACTACCCGCGGAATGAGCAGTTCTTC	CASSSRDYPRNEQFF
few	TRBV29-1	TRBJ2-3	TRBD2	TGCAGCGTTGTGCGGGAGGGGTATACGCAGTATTTT	CSVVREGYTQYF
many	TRBV5-1	TRBJ1-1	-	TGCGCCAGCAGTTTGGCAGGACCTAGGAACACTGAAGCTTTCTTT	CASSLAGPRNTEAFF
many	TRBV29-1	TRBJ2-4	-	TGCAGCGTCTGGTCGGTTGAGGCCAAAAACATTCAGTACTTC	CSVWSVEAKNIQYF
-	TRBV7-9	TRBJ2-7	-	TGTGCCAGCAGCTCCGGGATTCGTCTTACCGTCTACGAGCAGTACTTC	CASSSGIRLTVYEQYF
-	TRBV12-3/TRBV12-4	TRBJ2-3	TRBD1	TGTGCCAGCAGCTTACAGGGGGTGAGATCAGATACGCAGTATTTT	CASSLQGVRSDTQYF
many	TRBV12-3/TRBV12-4	TRBJ2-4	TRBD2	TGTGCCAGCAGTTTAGAATTGGGAGGGGTAGCCAAAAACATTCAGTACTTC	CASSLELGGVAKNIQYF
-	TRBV6-2/TRBV6-3	TRBJ2-1	-	TGTGCCAGCAATAGATGGGGCGGACTACAGGATGAGCAGTTCTTC	CASNRWGGLQDEQFF
few	TRBV11-2	TRBJ2-7	TRBD2	TGTGCCAGCAGCTTGGGGTGGAGCGGGAGCTCCTACGAGCAGTACTTC	CASSLGWSGSSYEQYF
few	TRBV5-1	TRBJ2-1	-	TGCGCCAGCAGCTTGGGTGCCCATGGGGCCGGGAATGAGCAGTTCTTC	CASSLGAHGAGNEQFF
few	TRBV11-3	TRBJ2-7	TRBD2	TGTGCCAGCAGCCCATCTAGCGGGAGGGCCGACGAGCAGTACTTC	CASSPSSGRADEQYF
-	TRBV29-1	TRBJ2-7	-	TGCAGCGTTGAAGGCCGGTTAGGCGGGGATCCCTACGAGCAGTACTTC	CSVEGRLGGDPYEQYF
many	TRBV28	TRBJ2-7	TRBD2	TGTGCCAGCAGTTTTGTGACGGGACTAGATCCCTACGAGCAGTACTTC	CASSFVTGLDPYEQYF
-	TRBV28	TRBJ2-3	-	TGTGCCAGCACACGGACGTTGGGGCCCACAGATACGCAGTATTTT	CASTRTLGPTDTQYF
many	TRBV25-1	TRBJ2-1	-	TGTGCCAGCAGTGAACTAGCAGGCGATGAGCAGTTCTTC	CASSELAGDEQFF
many	TRBV29-1	TRBJ2-7	-	TGCAGCGTTGGCGAAAACTACGAGCAGTACTTC	CSVGENYEQYF
few	TRBV29-1	TRBJ2-2	-	TGCAGCGGGATGGGGGGGGCGGGACCTCTCCCCGGGGAGCTGTTTTTT	CSGMGGAGPLPGELFF
many	TRBV12-3/TRBV12-4	TRBJ2-5	-	TGTGCCAGCAGGGAGCAAGAGACCCAGTACTTC	CASREQETQYF
many	TRBV7-2	TRBJ2-2	-	TGTGCCAGCAGCTTAGTGGGCCGACTGGCCGGGGAGCTGTTTTTT	CASSLVGRLAGELFF
-	TRBV24-1	TRBJ2-1	TRBD2	TGTGCCACCAGTGATTCAGCGGGAGGGCAGGGTGAGCAGTTCTTC	CATSDSAGGQGEQFF
many	TRBV12-3/TRBV12-4	TRBJ2-3	TRBD2	TGTGCCAGCAGTCCGGGGACTAGCGGCACAGATACGCAGTATTTT	CASSPGTSGTDTQYF
many	TRBV29-1	TRBJ1-2	-	TGCAGCGTTGACGGGGGCAGCTATGGCTACACCTTC	CSVDGGSYGYTF
-	TRBV9	TRBJ2-5	-	TGTGCCAGCAGCGCCGGGGGACTGCAGGCGGGGACCCAGTACTTC	CASSAGGLQAGTQYF
many	TRBV9	TRBJ2-1	-	TGTGCCAGCAGCGTAGCCCTCACACAGGGTGGTGAGCAGTTCTTC	CASSVALTQGGEQFF
many	TRBV12-3/TRBV12-4	TRBJ2-1	-	TGTGCCAGCAGTGAGGGGGATGAGCAGTTCTTC	CASSEGDEQFF
-	TRBV7-6	TRBJ2-7	-	TGTGCCAGCAGCCGAGGAGGGACAAGACACCGCTACGAGCAGTACTTC	CASSRGGTRHRYEQYF
many	TRBV12-3/TRBV12-4	TRBJ2-1	TRBD2	TGTGCCACCCTCGTAGCGGGAGGTGCCGATGAGCAGTTCTTC	CATLVAGGADEQFF
many	TRBV12-3/TRBV12-4	TRBJ2-5	-	TGTGCCAGCGGACTAACGACTAGAGAGACCCAGTACTTC	CASGLTTRETQYF
-	TRBV19	TRBJ1-1	-	TGTGCCAGTAGTATAGCAGCTCCCACTGAAGCTTTCTTT	CASSIAAPTEAFF
many	TRBV5-6	TRBJ2-1	TRBD2	TGTGCCAGCAGCCAGGGACTAGCGGGTAGCAATGAGCAGTTCTTC	CASSQGLAGSNEQFF
few	TRBV7-3	TRBJ2-1	-	TGTGCCAGCAGCTTGCCAGGGAGTACCTACAATGAGCAGTTCTTC	CASSLPGSTYNEQFF
many	TRBV15	TRBJ2-7	-	TGTGCCACCGGAAGGGGGTACGAGCAGTACTTC	CATGRGYEQYF
few	TRBV4-1	TRBJ1-6	-	TGCGCCAGCAGCCAAGATCGGACAGTGCGGTCACCCCTCCACTTT	CASSQDRTVRSPLHF
-	TRBV6-1	TRBJ2-1	TRBD2	TGTGCCACTACTGCCGGGACTAGCGGAGCCAATGAGCAGTTCTTC	CATTAGTSGANEQFF
many	TRBV29-1	TRBJ2-1	-	TGCAGCGTTGAAATGGAGCGTGAGCAGTTCTTC	CSVEMEREQFF
-	TRBV27	TRBJ2-5	-	TGTGCCAGCACCTCGGGATGGGGAGAGACCCAGTACTTC	CASTSGWGETQYF
many	TRBV28	TRBJ1-4	-	TGTGCCAGCACCCCGATTGGGGGACAAATAATTTTT	CASTPIGGQIIF
many	TRBV12-3/TRBV12-4	TRBJ2-1	-	TGTGCCAGCAGTCCCCGGGACCCCAGGCTGGGGGTCGAGCAGTTCTTC	CASSPRDPRLGVEQFF
many	TRBV10-1	TRBJ2-3	-	TGCGCCAGCAGTGTTGGGGAAGGCGGTAGCACAGATACGCAGTATTTT	CASSVGEGGSTDTQYF
many	TRBV3-1	TRBJ1-1	-	TGTGCCAGCAGCTCGGACGGGACAAACACTGAAGCTTTCTTT	CASSSDGTNTEAFF